This TCR beta chain was sequenced in a study of T-cell reconstitution after alpha-beta-depleted transplantation in children. For TCRbeta, the library was prepared with unique molecular identifiers. TCRdb fed the PCR reads into MiXCR, producing one record per CDR3 protein. The sample carries 500,000 to 600,000 distinct CDR3 sequences, about 33% recorded once. Comments on this clonotype: One junction end disagrees with the germline gene, perhaps due to a read error.

This receptor was taken from a human donor who donated a stem cell graft to a child with aplastic anemia. The sample was PBMCs from the stem cell graft donor, taken from the stem cell graft.

This CDR3 is CSVGRGSGSGDTIYF. In DNA, the CDR3 is TGCAGCGTCGGAAGGGGGTCTGGCTCTGGAGACACCATATATTTT. This chain links TRBV29-1 with TRBJ1-3; a weak D match, TRBD1 (6 bases). This CDR3 is 15 amino acids long. Germline values: CDR1 SQVTM, CDR2 ANQGSEA.